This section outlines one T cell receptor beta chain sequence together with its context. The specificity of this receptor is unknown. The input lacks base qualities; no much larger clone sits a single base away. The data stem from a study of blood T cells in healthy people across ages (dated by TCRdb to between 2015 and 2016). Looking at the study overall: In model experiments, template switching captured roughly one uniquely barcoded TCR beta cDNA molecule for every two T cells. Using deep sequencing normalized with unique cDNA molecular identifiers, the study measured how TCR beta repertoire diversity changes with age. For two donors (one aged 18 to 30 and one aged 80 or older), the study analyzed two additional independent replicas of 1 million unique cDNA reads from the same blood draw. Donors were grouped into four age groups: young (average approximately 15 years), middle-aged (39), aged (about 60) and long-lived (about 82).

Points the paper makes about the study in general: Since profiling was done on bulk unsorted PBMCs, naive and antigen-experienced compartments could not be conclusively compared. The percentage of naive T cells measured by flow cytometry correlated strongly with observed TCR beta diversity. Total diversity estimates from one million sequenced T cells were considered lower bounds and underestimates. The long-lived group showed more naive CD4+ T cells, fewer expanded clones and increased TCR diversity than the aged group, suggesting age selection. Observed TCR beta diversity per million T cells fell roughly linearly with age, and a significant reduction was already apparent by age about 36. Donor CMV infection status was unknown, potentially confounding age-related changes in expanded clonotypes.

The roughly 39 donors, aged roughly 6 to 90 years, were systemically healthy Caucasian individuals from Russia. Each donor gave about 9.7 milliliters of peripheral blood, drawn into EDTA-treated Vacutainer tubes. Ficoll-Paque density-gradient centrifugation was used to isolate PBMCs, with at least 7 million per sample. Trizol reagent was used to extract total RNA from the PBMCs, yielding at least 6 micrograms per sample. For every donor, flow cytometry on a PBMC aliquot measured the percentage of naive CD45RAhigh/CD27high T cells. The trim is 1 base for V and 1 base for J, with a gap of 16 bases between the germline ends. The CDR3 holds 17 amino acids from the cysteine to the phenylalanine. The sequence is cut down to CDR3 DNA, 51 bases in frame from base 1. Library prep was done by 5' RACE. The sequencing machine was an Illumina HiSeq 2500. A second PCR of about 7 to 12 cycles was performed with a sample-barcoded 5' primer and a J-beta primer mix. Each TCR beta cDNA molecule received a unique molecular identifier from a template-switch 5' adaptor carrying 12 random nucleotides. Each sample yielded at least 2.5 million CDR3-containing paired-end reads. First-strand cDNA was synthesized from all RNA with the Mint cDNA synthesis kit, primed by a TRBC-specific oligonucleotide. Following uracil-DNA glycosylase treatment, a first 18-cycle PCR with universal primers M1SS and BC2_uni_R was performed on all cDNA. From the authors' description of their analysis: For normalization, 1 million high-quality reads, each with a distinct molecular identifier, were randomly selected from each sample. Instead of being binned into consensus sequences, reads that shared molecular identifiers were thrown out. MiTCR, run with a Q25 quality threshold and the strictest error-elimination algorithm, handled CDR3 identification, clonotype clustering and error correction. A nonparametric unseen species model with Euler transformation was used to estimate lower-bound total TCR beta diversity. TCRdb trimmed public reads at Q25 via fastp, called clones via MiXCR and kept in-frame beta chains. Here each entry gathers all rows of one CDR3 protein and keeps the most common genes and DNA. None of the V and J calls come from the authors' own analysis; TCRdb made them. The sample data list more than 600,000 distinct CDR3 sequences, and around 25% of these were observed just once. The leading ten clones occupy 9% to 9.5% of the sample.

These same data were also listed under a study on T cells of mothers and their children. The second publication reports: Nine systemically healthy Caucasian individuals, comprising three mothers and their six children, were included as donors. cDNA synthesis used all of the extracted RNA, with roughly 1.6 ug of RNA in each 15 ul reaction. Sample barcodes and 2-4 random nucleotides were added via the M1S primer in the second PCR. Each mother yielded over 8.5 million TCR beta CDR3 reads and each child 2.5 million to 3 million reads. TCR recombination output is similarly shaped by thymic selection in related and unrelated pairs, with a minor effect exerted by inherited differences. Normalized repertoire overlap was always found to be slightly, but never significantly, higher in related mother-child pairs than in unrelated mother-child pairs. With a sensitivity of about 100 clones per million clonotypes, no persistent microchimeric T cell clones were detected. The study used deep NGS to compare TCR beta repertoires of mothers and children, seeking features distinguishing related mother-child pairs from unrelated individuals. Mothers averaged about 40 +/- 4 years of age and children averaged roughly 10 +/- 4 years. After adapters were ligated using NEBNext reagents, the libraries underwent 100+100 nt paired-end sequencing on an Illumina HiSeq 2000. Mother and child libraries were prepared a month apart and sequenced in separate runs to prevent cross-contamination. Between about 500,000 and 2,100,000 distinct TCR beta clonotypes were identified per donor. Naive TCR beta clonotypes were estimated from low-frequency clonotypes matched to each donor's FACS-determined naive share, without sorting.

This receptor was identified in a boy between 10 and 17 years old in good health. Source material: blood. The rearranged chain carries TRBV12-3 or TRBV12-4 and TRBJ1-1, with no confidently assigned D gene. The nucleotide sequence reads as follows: TGTGCCAGCAGTTTAGGGCGGACTTGGCAGCAGAACACTGAAGCTTTCTTT. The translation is CASSLGRTWQQNTEAFF.